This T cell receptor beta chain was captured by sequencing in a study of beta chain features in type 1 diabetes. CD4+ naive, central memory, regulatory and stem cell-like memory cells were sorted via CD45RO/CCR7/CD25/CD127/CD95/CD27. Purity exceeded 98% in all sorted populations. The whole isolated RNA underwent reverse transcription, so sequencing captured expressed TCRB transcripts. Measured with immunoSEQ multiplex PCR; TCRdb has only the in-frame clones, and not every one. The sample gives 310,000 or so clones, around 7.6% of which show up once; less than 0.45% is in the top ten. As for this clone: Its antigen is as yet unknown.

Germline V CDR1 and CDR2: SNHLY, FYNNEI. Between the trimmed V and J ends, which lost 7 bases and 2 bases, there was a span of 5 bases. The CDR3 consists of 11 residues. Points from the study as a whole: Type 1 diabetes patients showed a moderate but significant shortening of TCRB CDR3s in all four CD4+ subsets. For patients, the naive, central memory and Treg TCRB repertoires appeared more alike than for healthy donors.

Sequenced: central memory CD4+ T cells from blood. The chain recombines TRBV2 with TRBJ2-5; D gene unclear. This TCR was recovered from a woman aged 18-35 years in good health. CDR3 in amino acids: CASTFQETQYF. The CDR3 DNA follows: TGTGCCAGCACCTTTCAAGAGACCCAGTACTTC.